This record covers a single TCR beta chain. Its antigen is undetermined. The entry originates in a study of cytomegalovirus exposure and HLA in healthy donors. The study, taken as a whole, reports: The authors considered a cluster of highly shared sequence variants likely to be a sequencing artifact. When a later analysis compared HLA-associated TCR beta chains with equally common others, the HLA-associated chains turned out to be more clonally expanded and to have lower generation probabilities.

60 Vbeta and 13 Jbeta primers were used in PCR. Libraries were prepared by immunoSEQ multiplex PCR; TCRdb keeps only in-frame clonotypes and omits some of them. The sample contains 45,000 to 65,000 clones, over 80% of which appear only once. CDR3 length: 14 amino acids. Germline values: CDR1 MNHEY, CDR2 SVGAGI. V lost 4 bases and J lost 2; bases outside the gene matches: 3. The sequence was collected from a man aged 30 to 45 in good health and CMV-seronegative. V gene TRBV6-5 combines with J gene TRBJ1-2; 8 positions match TRBD1. Sequencing input: PBMCs. CDR3 sequence reads: CASSSDRENYGYTF. As DNA, the CDR3 is TGTGCCAGCAGTTCGGACAGGGAAAACTATGGCTACACCTTC.